A single sample is the source of the 23 T cell receptor beta chains below, sequenced in a study of blood T cell repertoires in COVID-19. Sequencing used immunoSEQ multiplex PCR; TCRdb keeps in-frame clones, though not all of them. The repertoire holds over 50,000 clones, about 85% seen once, with roughly 10% in the top ten. Sample: peripheral blood. These receptors came from a human donor in a cohort sampled during active COVID-19.

V gene TRBV28 combines with J gene TRBJ2-1, with 9 bases aligning to TRBD2. The germline gives CDR1 MDHEN, CDR2 SYDVKM. The CDR3 contains 16 residues. Unmatched junction bases numbered 7, after V lost 4 bases and J lost 3 bases. The DNA of the CDR3 is TGTGCCAGCAGTTCTCGCCTAGCGGGATACTACAATGAGCAGTTCTTC. Its translation is CASSSRLAGYYNEQFF. Based on the CDR3 plus reference TRBV28 and TRBJ2-1, the full variable domain is DVKVTQSSRYLVKRTGEKVFLECVQDMDHENMFWYRQDPGLGLRLIYFSYDVKMKEKGDIPEGYSVSREKKERFSLILESASTNQTSMYLCASSSRLAGYYNEQFFGPGTRLTVL.

The chain joins TRBV30 to TRBJ2-2; D uncertain. The CDR3 length is 12 residues. V lost 3 bases to trimming and J lost 1 base, with 3 bases between them. Germline V lookup: CDR1 GTSNPN, CDR2 SVGIG (reference sequence). DNA for the CDR3: TGTGCCTGGAGCCAGAACACCGGGGAGCTGTTTTTT. As protein: CAWSQNTGELFF.

J is TRBJ2-2 and V is TRBV7-3, with D perhaps matching TRBD1 (6 bases). CDR3 length: 13 amino acids. Germline CDR1 and CDR2: SGHTA and FQGTGA. Trimming left V 4 bases short and J 6 bases short, with 9 bases between. The CDR3: CASSSRGSGELFF. The CDR3 DNA reads TGTGCCAGCAGCTCAAGGGGGTCCGGGGAGCTGTTTTTT. The full variable domain, its missing parts supplied by reference TRBV7-3 and TRBJ2-2, is GAGVSQTPSNKVTEKGKYVELRCDPISGHTALYWYRQSLGQGPEFLIYFQGTGAADDSGLPNDRFFAVRPEGSVSTLKIQRTERGDSAVYLCASSSRGSGELFFGEGSRLTVL.

The gene calls are TRBV28 and TRBJ1-2; tentative D call: TRBD1 (6 bases). The CDR3 runs to 14 residues. Trimming took 4 bases from V and 3 from J, leaving 12 bases between them. CDR1 MDHEN and CDR2 SYDVKM come from the germline V gene. Here the CDR3 DNA reads TGTGCCAGCAGTTCCGGACAGATATACTATGGCTACACCTTC. Translating gives CASSSGQIYYGYTF.

By sample fraction, this clone is medium-sized. The rearrangement links TRBV5-1 to TRBJ1-2; 7 positions match TRBD1. With 4 bases clipped from V and 8 bases from J, the junction kept 11 bases outside the gene matches. This CDR3 is built from 14 residues. Germline lookup yields CDR1 SGHRS and CDR2 YFSETQ. CDR3 sequence: CASSQGQDAWGYTF. CDR3 sequence (DNA): TGCGCCAGCAGCCAAGGACAGGACGCCTGGGGCTACACCTTC.

V is TRBV7-4 and J is TRBJ2-7; 7 bases match TRBD2. The CDR3 extends over 15 amino acids. Germline V gene sequence: CDR1 SGHVT, CDR2 SQSDAQ. With V trimmed by 3 bases and J by 4 bases, 9 bases remained unmatched. CDR3 nucleotide sequence: TGTGCCAGCAGCTTGGGTGGGAGCGGGGAATACGAGCAGTACTTC. Translated: CASSLGGSGEYEQYF. Full variable domain (missing parts from reference TRBV7-4 and TRBJ2-7): GAGVSQSPRYKVAKRGRDVALRCDSISGHVTLYWYRQTLGQGSEVLTYSQSDAQRDKSGRPSGRFSAERPERSVSTLKIQRTEQGDSAVYLCASSLGGSGEYEQYFGPGTRLTVT.

V usage is TRBV5-1 and J usage is TRBJ2-3, with TRBD2 identical over 13 bases. The CDR3 totals 18 residues. V shed 3 bases, J shed 0 bases, and the junction held 7 bases outside the gene matches. Germline CDR1 reads SGHRS; CDR2 reads YFSETQ. The CDR3 DNA reads TGCGCCAGCAGCTCCGGACTAGCGGGAGTGACTAGCACAGATACGCAGTATTTT. It codes for CASSSGLAGVTSTDTQYF.

The V gene is TRBV28, the J gene TRBJ2-7, with 7 nucleotides matching TRBD2. J lost 7 bases, V lost 6 bases, and 12 bases had no gene match. CDR1 and CDR2 (germline): MDHEN, SYDVKM. The CDR3 consists of 14 residues. The CDR3 protein is CASRGREGRREQYF. Written as DNA, the CDR3 is TGTGCCAGCAGAGGGAGGGAGGGTCGGAGGGAGCAGTACTTC.

This clone has only one observation. V is TRBV29-1 and J is TRBJ2-5, with 8 bases fitting TRBD1. The V gene end was trimmed by 6 bases and the J gene end by 10 bases; junction bases not matched to a gene: 10. This CDR3 contains 12 residues. From germline, CDR1 is SQVTM and CDR2 ANQGSEA. As DNA, the CDR3 is TGCAGCGTGGGACAGGCTACCGGGGTCCAGTACTTC. Its translation: CSVGQATGVQYF.

This clone appeared once. This rearrangement joins TRBV10-3 to TRBJ2-7, with TRBD1 as a possible D gene (6 bases). Germline CDR1 ENHRY, CDR2 SYGVKD. The CDR3 spans 13 residues. With 2 bases removed from V and 3 bases from J, the gap between germline ends came to 8 bases. DNA for the CDR3: TGTGCCATCAGTGAGCAGGGACACTACGAGCAGTACTTC. As protein: CAISEQGHYEQYF.

This sequence joins TRBV7-8 and TRBJ2-1; 7 bases fit TRBD1. From germline, CDR1 is SGHVS and CDR2 FQNEAQ. The CDR3 length is 14 residues. Trimming at V came to 8 bases and at J to 0 bases, leaving 4 bases not matched to a gene. The CDR3 sequence: CASEQGSSYNEQFF. The CDR3 DNA reads as TGTGCCAGCGAACAGGGGAGCTCCTACAATGAGCAGTTCTTC.

The rearrangement links TRBV19 to TRBJ2-7; 7 nucleotides match TRBD2. Germline V gene lookup returns CDR1 LNHDA and CDR2 SQIVND (reference sequence). The CDR3 runs to 12 residues. Trimming cost V 9 bases and J 7 bases; bases outside gene matches: 9. The CDR3 DNA sequence: TGTGCCAGCTCGCGGGAGCTGGGGGAGCAGTACTTC. This encodes CASSRELGEQYF.

This rearrangement joins TRBV18 to TRBJ2-7, with 14 bases identical to TRBD2. The length of the CDR3 is 16 residues. J lost 2 bases, V lost 3 bases, and 3 bases had no gene match. Germline CDR1 is KGHSH and CDR2 is LQKENI. The CDR3 nucleotides read TGTGCCAGCTCACCTGGGACTAGCGGGAGCACCTACGAGCAGTACTTC. Protein: CASSPGTSGSTYEQYF.

This clone was observed a single time. The V call is TRBV19, the J call TRBJ2-6, with 12 positions matching TRBD2. With 8 bases clipped from V and 2 bases from J, the junction kept 10 bases outside the gene matches. Germline loops: CDR1 LNHDA, CDR2 SQIVND (reference sequence). The CDR3 is 18 amino acids. In DNA, the CDR3 is TGTGCCAGTTTTCGTGGGACTAGCGGGCCGCCTGGGGCCAACGTCCTGACTTTC. Its translation is CASFRGTSGPPGANVLTF.

CDR3 protein: CASSLVSGYTF. For the CDR3, the DNA is TGTGCCAGCAGCTTAGTGAGCGGCTACACCTTC. This rearrangement joins TRBV7-6 to TRBJ1-2, with D hard to call. The length of the CDR3 is 11 residues. Per the germline V gene, CDR1 is SGHVS and CDR2 is FNYEAQ. Trimming shortened V by 1 base and J by 8 bases, and 5 bases separated the two germline ends.

V usage is TRBV5-1 and J usage is TRBJ2-1, with D possibly being TRBD1 (7 bases). The V gene's germline CDR1 is SGHRS and CDR2 YFSETQ. The length of the CDR3 is 18 residues. Trimming left V 4 bases short and J 0 bases short, with 20 bases between. Written as DNA, the CDR3 is TGCGCCAGCAGCCCGGACGGGGGACAGTGGAGCTCCTACAATGAGCAGTTCTTC. It yields the protein CASSPDGGQWSSYNEQFF.

The chain uses TRBV5-1 and TRBJ2-7; TRBD1 aligns across 7 bases. Germline assignment: CDR1 SGHRS and CDR2 YFSETQ. V shed 5 bases, J shed 4 bases, and the junction held 3 bases outside the gene matches. The CDR3 sequence is 12 residues long. The CDR3 sequence: CASSYRGYEQYF. The CDR3 nucleotides are TGCGCCAGCAGTTACAGGGGTTACGAGCAGTACTTC.

The gene calls are TRBV18 and TRBJ2-7; 12 nucleotides align to TRBD2. Losses at the gene ends were 3 bases for V and 5 bases for J; bases not matched to a gene: 5. Germline assignment: CDR1 KGHSH and CDR2 LQKENI. CDR3 size: 15 residues. The DNA for the CDR3 is TGTGCCAGCTCACCGGGGACTAGCGGGCTCGACGAGCAGTACTTC. Amino acids: CASSPGTSGLDEQYF.

This chain links TRBV5-6 with TRBJ1-2, with 8 bases fitting TRBD1. The CDR3 has 12 amino acids. V was pared by 4 bases and J by 6 bases, with 2 bases of the junction left unmatched. The germline CDR1 and CDR2 sequences are SGHDT and YYEEEE. The CDR3 DNA reads as TGTGCCAGCAGCATGGACAGGGATGGCTACACCTTC. Protein sequence: CASSMDRDGYTF.

This clone was seen a single time. The chain carries TRBV24-1 and TRBJ2-1; D uncertain. The length of the CDR3 is 16 residues. Looked up from germline, CDR1 is KGHDR and CDR2 is SFDVKD. The V end was cut by 3 bases, the J end by 0 bases, with 11 bases between. The CDR3: CATSDPGISSYNEQFF. The CDR3 coding sequence is TGTGCCACCAGTGATCCAGGCATTAGCTCCTACAATGAGCAGTTCTTC.

The V gene is TRBV2, the J gene TRBJ2-7; 15 nucleotides agree with TRBD2. The CDR3 loop spans 15 amino acids. J gave up 6 bases and V 2 bases, and 2 bases lay outside the gene matches. The V gene's germline CDR1 is SNHLY and CDR2 FYNNEI. DNA of the CDR3: TGTGCCAGCAGTGAAAGGGGACTAGCGGGAGGCGAGCAGTACTTC. Translated, it gives CASSERGLAGGEQYF.

The chain combines TRBV11-2 with TRBJ2-1; a weak D match, TRBD2 (5 bases). Trimming removed 1 base at V and 8 bases at J, with 12 bases between. The germline V gene encodes CDR1 SGHAT and CDR2 FQNNGV. The CDR3 is 14 residues long. CDR3 in amino acids: CASSLGIALDEQFF. CDR3 bases: TGTGCCAGCAGCTTAGGGATAGCGTTGGATGAGCAGTTCTTC.

This chain links TRBV11-3 with TRBJ2-5, with 7 bases aligning to TRBD1. Germline values: CDR1 SGHNT, CDR2 YENEEA. Losses at the gene ends were 5 bases for V and 5 bases for J; bases not matched to a gene: 2. The CDR3 runs to 12 residues. The CDR3 reads CASSKDRETQYF. The CDR3 nucleotides read TGTGCCAGCAGCAAGGACAGGGAGACCCAGTACTTC. The entire variable domain, with the rest obtained from reference TRBV11-3 and TRBJ2-5, is as follows: EAGVVQSPRYKIIEKKQPVAFWCNPISGHNTLYWYLQNLGQGPELLIRYENEEAVDDSQLPKDRFSAERLKGVDSTLKIQPAELGDSAVYLCASSKDRETQYFGPGTRLLVL.